The next 8 T cell receptor beta chains were all read from a single sample in a study of PD-L1 blockade in urothelial cancer. Measured with immunoSEQ multiplex PCR; TCRdb has only the in-frame clones, and not every one. The sample has 55,000 or so clones, over 75% seen once. Sequenced here: PBMCs, sampled around atezolizumab (anti-PD-L1) treatment. These receptor sequences come from a man aged 40-49 years with urothelial cancer.

With respect to this clone: Mismatch with germline at one junction end may stem from a read error. This chain joins TRBV5-1 and TRBJ1-2; TRBD1 agrees at 11 bases. There are 13 residues in the CDR3. Germline lookup yields CDR1 SGHRS and CDR2 YFSETQ. The CDR3 here is CASSTGQGEALSF. Here the CDR3 DNA reads TGCGCCAGCAGCACGGGACAGGGGGAGGCCCTCTCCTTC. Supplemented by reference TRBV5-1 and TRBJ1-2, the full variable domain reads KAGVTQTPRYLIKTRGQQVTLSCSPISGHRSVSWYQQTPGQGLQFLFEYFSETQRNKGNFPGRFSGRQFSNSRSEMNVSTLELGDSALYLCASSTGQGEALSFGSGTRLTVV.

The table lists this clone with a count of one. The chain combines TRBV18 with TRBJ1-1; D is possibly TRBD1 (6 bases). Germline assignment: CDR1 KGHSH and CDR2 LQKENI. The CDR3 is 15 amino acids. Trimming left V 6 bases short and J 3 bases short, with 17 bases between. The CDR3 loop is CASSPGDRFYTEAFF. Here the CDR3 DNA reads TGTGCCAGCTCCCCCGGTGACAGGTTTTACACTGAAGCTTTCTTT. Supplemented by reference TRBV18 and TRBJ1-1, the full variable domain reads NAGVMQNPRHLVRRRGQEARLRCSPMKGHSHVYWYRQLPEEGLKFMVYLQKENIIDESGMPKERFSAEFPKEGPSILRIQQVVRGDSAAYFCASSPGDRFYTEAFFGQGTRLTVV.

The V and J genes are TRBV19 and TRBJ1-1; possible D gene TRBD1, 5 bases. The germline gives CDR1 LNHDA, CDR2 SQIVND (reference sequence). This CDR3 has 13 amino acids. Trimming took off 5 bases at V and 4 bases at J, with 11 bases between the two ends. The CDR3 DNA follows: TGTGCCAGTAGTCTGGGGCCGGGCACTGAAGCTTTCTTT. It yields the protein CASSLGPGTEAFF.

The chain combines TRBV6-1 with TRBJ2-7, with 9 positions matching TRBD2. Germline loops: CDR1 MNHNS, CDR2 SASEGT. V dropped 6 bases and J dropped 5; count of bases not matched to a gene: 8. The CDR3 is 14 residues long. The CDR3 loop is CASREAGGGHEQYF. CDR3 in DNA: TGTGCCAGCAGAGAGGCGGGAGGGGGTCACGAGCAGTACTTC.

The chain couples TRBV13 to TRBJ2-1, with 9 bases aligning to TRBD2. From germline, CDR1 is PRHDT and CDR2 FYEKMQ (reference sequence). The CDR3 sequence is 15 residues long. V gave up 4 bases and J gave up 8 bases; unmatched junction bases: 9. DNA of the CDR3: TGTGCCAGCAGCTCGACCCCCGGGACTAGCTATGAGCAGTTCTTC. Translation: CASSSTPGTSYEQFF.

V gene TRBV21-1 combines with J gene TRBJ1-1; the table assigns TRBD1, which was not confirmed against the DNA. TRBV21-1 corresponds to a pseudogene. The CDR3 contains 13 residues. In DNA form, the CDR3 reads TGTGCCAGCATTGACAGGGATGATACTGAAGCTTTCTTT. It codes for CASIDRDDTEAFF.

This clone was found a few times. V usage is TRBV9 and J usage is TRBJ1-4; no firm D call. V dropped 0 bases and J dropped 4 bases, with 13 bases sitting between them. Germline V CDR1 and CDR2: SGDLS, YYNGEE. The CDR3 has 16 amino acids. Here the CDR3 reads CASSVEGRPSNEKLFF. The DNA of the CDR3 is TGTGCCAGCAGCGTAGAAGGCAGGCCGAGTAATGAAAAACTGTTTTTT.

This clone was detected only once. The J gene is TRBJ1-2, the V gene TRBV30; D unclear. The CDR3 loop spans 13 amino acids. V dropped 3 bases and J dropped 7 bases, with 15 bases sitting between them. Germline CDR1 and CDR2: GTSNPN and SVGIG (reference sequence). The CDR3 protein is CAWSGGGWGGYTF. The CDR3 DNA reads as TGTGCCTGGAGCGGAGGAGGGTGGGGTGGCTACACCTTC.